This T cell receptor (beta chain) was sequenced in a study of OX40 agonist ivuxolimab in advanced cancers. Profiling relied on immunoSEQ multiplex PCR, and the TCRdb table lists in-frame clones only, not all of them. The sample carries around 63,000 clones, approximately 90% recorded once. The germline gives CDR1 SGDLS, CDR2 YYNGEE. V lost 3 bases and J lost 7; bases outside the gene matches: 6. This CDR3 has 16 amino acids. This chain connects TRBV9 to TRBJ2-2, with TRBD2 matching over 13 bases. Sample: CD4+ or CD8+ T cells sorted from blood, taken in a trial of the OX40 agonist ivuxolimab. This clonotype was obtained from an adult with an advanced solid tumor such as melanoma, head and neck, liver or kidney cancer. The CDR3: CASSARLAGGVGELFF. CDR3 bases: TGTGCCAGCAGCGCGCGACTAGCGGGAGGAGTCGGGGAGCTGTTTTTT.